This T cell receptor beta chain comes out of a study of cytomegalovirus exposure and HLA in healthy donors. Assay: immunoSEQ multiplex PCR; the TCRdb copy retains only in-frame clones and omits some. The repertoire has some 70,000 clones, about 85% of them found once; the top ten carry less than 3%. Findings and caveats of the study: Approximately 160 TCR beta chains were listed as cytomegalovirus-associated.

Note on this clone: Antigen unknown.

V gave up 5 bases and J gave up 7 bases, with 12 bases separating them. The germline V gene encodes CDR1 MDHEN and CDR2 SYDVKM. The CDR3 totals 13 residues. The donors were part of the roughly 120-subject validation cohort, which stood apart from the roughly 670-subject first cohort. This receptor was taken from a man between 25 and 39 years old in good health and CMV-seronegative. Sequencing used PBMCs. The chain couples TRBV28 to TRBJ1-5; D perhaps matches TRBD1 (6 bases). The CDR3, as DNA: TGTGCCAGCAGTAACAACAGGGAACAGCCCCAGCATTTT. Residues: CASSNNREQPQHF. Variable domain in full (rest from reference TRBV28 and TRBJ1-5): DVKVTQSSRYLVKRTGEKVFLECVQDMDHENMFWYRQDPGLGLRLIYFSYDVKMKEKGDIPEGYSVSREKKERFSLILESASTNQTSMYLCASSNNREQPQHFGDGTRLSIL.